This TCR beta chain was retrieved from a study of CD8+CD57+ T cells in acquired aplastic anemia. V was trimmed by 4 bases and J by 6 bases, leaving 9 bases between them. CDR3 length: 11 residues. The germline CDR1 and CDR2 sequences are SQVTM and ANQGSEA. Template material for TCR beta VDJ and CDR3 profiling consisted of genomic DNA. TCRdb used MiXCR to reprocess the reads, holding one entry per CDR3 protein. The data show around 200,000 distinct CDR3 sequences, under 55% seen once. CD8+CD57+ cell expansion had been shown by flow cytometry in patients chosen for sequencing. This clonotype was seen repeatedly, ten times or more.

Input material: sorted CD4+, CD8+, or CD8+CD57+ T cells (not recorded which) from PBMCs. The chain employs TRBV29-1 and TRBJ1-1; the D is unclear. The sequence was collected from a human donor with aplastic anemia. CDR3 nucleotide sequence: TGCAGCGTTGGGCAGACGGCTGAAGCTTTCTTT. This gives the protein CSVGQTAEAFF.